Relative to its sample, the clone carrying this T cell receptor (beta chain) is medium-sized (0.01 to 0.1%). This CDR3 has 14 residues. V shed 3 bases and J shed 3 bases, with 12 bases lying between them. Germline V gene data show CDR1 as SGHAT and CDR2 as FQNNGV. The data were taken from a study of tumor-infiltrating lymphocytes in primary liver carcinoma. The study co-extracted DNA and RNA from roughly 20-30 mg of unsorted bulk tissue. Reverse transcription of 450 to 500 ng total RNA with a constant-region primer produced TCR beta cDNA. ARM-PCR was slightly modified, and three nested multiplex PCR rounds with it gave rise to the TCR beta libraries. It was with TRBV1-TRBV30 forward primers and a C-beta reverse primer that the first two PCR rounds were run, at roughly 10 cycles each. TCRdb redid the calling of the multiplex PCR reads with MiXCR, one entry per CDR3 protein. The repertoire holds some 95,000 distinct CDR3 sequences, about 70% seen once, with 25% to 35% in the top ten.

The rearrangement joins TRBV11-2 to TRBJ2-7; D ambiguous. Sequencing input: tumor-adjacent normal liver tissue. The sequence derives from a man in his forties with primary liver carcinoma and hepatitis B virus infection. The CDR3, as DNA: TGTGCCAGCAGCTTTGTAGGGTTGTACTACGAGCAGTACTTC. It translates to CASSFVGLYYEQYF.